This is a list of T cell receptor beta chains from one sample in a study of shared clonotypes between healthy human individuals. Sequencing was performed with immunoSEQ multiplex PCR; in TCRdb, only in-frame clones are kept and a portion is missing. The data contain some 740,000 clones, 90% to 95% of them seen just once; the ten biggest clones take up under 30%. Material for sequencing was naive CD8+ T cells sorted from blood. Receptors originate from a young man in good health. Both conserved end residues are part of each CDR3. Each record gives: CDR3 protein, CDR3 length, J gene, clone size, V gene. Rows give clone size only sometimes, using once, few, many, or a class for an expanded clone.

CDR3: CASSIWLADDYEQYF
length: 15
J: TRBJ2-7
size: .
V: TRBV19

CDR3: CASSPRRDRPNNEQFF
length: 16
J: TRBJ2-1
size: .
V: TRBV18

CDR3: CASSLAENKRPTTDTQYF
length: 18
J: TRBJ2-3
size: .
V: TRBV5-1

CDR3: CASIREDRGQGNTEAFF
length: 17
J: TRBJ1-1
size: few
V: TRBV4-1

CDR3: CASSHGLREQYF
length: 12
J: TRBJ2-7
size: .
V: TRBV14

CDR3: CASSHNWQGTEAFF
length: 14
J: TRBJ1-1
size: .
V: TRBV27

CDR3: CASSHGSGQAYEQYF
length: 15
J: TRBJ2-7
size: .
V: TRBV11-3

CDR3: CASSPGLGGYEQYF
length: 14
J: TRBJ2-7
size: .
V: TRBV7-2

CDR3: CASSLDYEQYF
length: 11
J: TRBJ2-7
size: .
V: TRBV6-6

CDR3: CASSLDGRVRRDNEQFF
length: 17
J: TRBJ2-1
size: once
V: TRBV7-2

CDR3: CASSEGQGNEQFF
length: 13
J: TRBJ2-1
size: few
V: TRBV6-5

CDR3: CASSFLAGVSDEQFF
length: 15
J: TRBJ2-1
size: once
V: TRBV27

CDR3: CASSSDQGAIEAFF
length: 14
J: TRBJ1-1
size: .
V: TRBV6-6

CDR3: CASSQGPRRGSDEQYF
length: 16
J: TRBJ2-7
size: .
V: TRBV4-3

CDR3: CSVDDRASGANVLTF
length: 15
J: TRBJ2-6
size: once
V: TRBV29-1

CDR3: CASSQDPGINTGELFF
length: 16
J: TRBJ2-2
size: .
V: TRBV18

CDR3: CASSFRQKPNYGYTF
length: 15
J: TRBJ1-2
size: .
V: TRBV7-9

CDR3: CASSWDKDGRAAYEQYF
length: 17
J: TRBJ2-7
size: .
V: TRBV5-1

CDR3: CSVSGQGINQPQHF
length: 14
J: TRBJ1-5
size: .
V: TRBV29-1

CDR3: CSVDGEVSNEQFF
length: 13
J: TRBJ2-1
size: once
V: TRBV29-1

CDR3: CASSRTGYDTQYF
length: 13
J: TRBJ2-3
size: once
V: TRBV11-2

CDR3: CAISRASGTGVYEQYF
length: 16
J: TRBJ2-7
size: .
V: TRBV10-3

CDR3: CGARARTPDTQYF
length: 13
J: TRBJ2-3
size: .
V: TRBV28

CDR3: CASSLSIAGRTGELFF
length: 16
J: TRBJ2-2
size: .
V: TRBV5-1

CDR3: CASSQDGEAFF
length: 11
J: TRBJ1-1
size: .
V: TRBV4-1

CDR3: CASSPPGQRIFEQYF
length: 15
J: TRBJ2-7
size: .
V: TRBV7-9

CDR3: CASSAGQGPDTQYF
length: 14
J: TRBJ2-3
size: .
V: TRBV9

CDR3: CASSVDISGNTIYF
length: 14
J: TRBJ1-3
size: .
V: TRBV6-1

CDR3: CAWSGSLNNEQFF
length: 13
J: TRBJ2-1
size: .
V: TRBV30

CDR3: CASGLTAGGEDEQFF
length: 15
J: TRBJ2-1
size: .
V: TRBV12-5

CDR3: CASSSRTALNIQYF
length: 14
J: TRBJ2-4
size: .
V: TRBV28

CDR3: CASSPLGGTGEAFF
length: 14
J: TRBJ1-1
size: .
V: TRBV7-3

CDR3: CASSGGPGQSYEQYF
length: 15
J: TRBJ2-7
size: few
V: TRBV9

CDR3: CASSYGDRTYEQYF
length: 14
J: TRBJ2-7
size: .
V: TRBV5-4

CDR3: CASSQGGSSSGANVLTF
length: 17
J: TRBJ2-6
size: .
V: TRBV4-3

CDR3: CASSLGAWSYEQYF
length: 14
J: TRBJ2-7
size: .
V: TRBV5-4

CDR3: CASSVGGRETQYF
length: 13
J: TRBJ2-5
size: .
V: TRBV9

CDR3: CASSLGFEDTDTQYF
length: 15
J: TRBJ2-3
size: .
V: TRBV5-1

CDR3: CASSTTSGDTQYF
length: 13
J: TRBJ2-3
size: .
V: TRBV19